This TCR beta chain was profiled in a study of CD8 T cells in ankylosing spondylitis. From the 5' RACE reads, TCRdb called clonotypes with MiXCR, one entry per CDR3 protein. Of 300,000 to 350,000 distinct CDR3 sequences listed, approximately 10% are singletons. Germline-derived CDR1 and CDR2 are DFQATT and SNEGSKA (reference sequence). CDR3 length: 13 amino acids. V was cut by 4 bases and J by 4 bases, with 11 bases left in between. V usage is TRBV20-1 and J usage is TRBJ2-1, with a possible D match to TRBD2 (6 bases). This receptor was identified in a female donor with ankylosing spondylitis or in good health (not recorded which). Sequencing was performed on blood, either unsorted or a sorted T cell fraction (not recorded which). CDR3 amino acids: CSANTGRYNEQFF. In DNA, the CDR3 is TGCAGTGCTAATACCGGGAGATACAATGAGCAGTTCTTC.